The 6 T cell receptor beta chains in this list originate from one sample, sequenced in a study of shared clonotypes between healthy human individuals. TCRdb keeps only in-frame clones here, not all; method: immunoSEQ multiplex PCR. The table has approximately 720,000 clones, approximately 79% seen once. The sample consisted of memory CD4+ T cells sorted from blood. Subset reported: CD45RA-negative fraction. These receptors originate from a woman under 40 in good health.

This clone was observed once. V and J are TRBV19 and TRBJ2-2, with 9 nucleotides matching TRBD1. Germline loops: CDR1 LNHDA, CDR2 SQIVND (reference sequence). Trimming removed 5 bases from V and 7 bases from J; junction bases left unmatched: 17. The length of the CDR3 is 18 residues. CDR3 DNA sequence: TGTGCCAGTAGTCCCGGGCATACCGGGACAGGGATGAACGGGGAGCTGTTTTTT. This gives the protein CASSPGHTGTGMNGELFF.

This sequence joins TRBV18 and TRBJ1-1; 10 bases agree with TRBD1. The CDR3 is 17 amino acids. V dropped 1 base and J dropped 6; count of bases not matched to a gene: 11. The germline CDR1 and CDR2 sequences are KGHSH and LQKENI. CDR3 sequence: CASSPRDRGLGSAEAFF. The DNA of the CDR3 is TGTGCCAGCTCACCACGGGACAGGGGTTTGGGTAGCGCTGAAGCTTTCTTT.

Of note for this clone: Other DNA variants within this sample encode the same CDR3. The CDR3 region is CASSVRETQYF. The CDR3 region has the DNA TGTGCCAGCAGTGTCAGGGAGACCCAGTACTTC. The chain combines TRBV2 with TRBJ2-5; D is ambiguous. Trimming pared 4 bases from V and 5 bases from J, leaving 5 bases between. Germline CDR1 reads SNHLY; CDR2 reads FYNNEI. This CDR3 is 11 amino acids long. Supplemented by reference TRBV2 and TRBJ2-5, the full variable domain reads EPEVTQTPSHQVTQMGQEVILRCVPISNHLYFYWYRQILGQKVEFLVSFYNNEISEKSEIFDDQFSVERPDGSNFTLKIRSTKLEDSAMYFCASSVRETQYFGPGTRLLVL.

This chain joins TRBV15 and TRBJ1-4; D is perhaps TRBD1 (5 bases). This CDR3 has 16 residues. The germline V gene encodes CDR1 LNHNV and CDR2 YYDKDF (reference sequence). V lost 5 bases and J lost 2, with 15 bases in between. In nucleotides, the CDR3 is TGTGCCACCAGCGCCGCGGGACGGCTGACTAATGAAAAACTGTTTTTT. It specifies CATSAAGRLTNEKLFF. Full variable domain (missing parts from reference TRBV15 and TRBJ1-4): DAMVIQNPRYQVTQFGKPVTLSCSQTLNHNVMYWYQQKSSQAPKLLFHYYDKDFNNEADTPDNFQSRRPNTSFCFLDIRSPGLGDTAMYLCATSAAGRLTNEKLFFGSGTQLSVL.

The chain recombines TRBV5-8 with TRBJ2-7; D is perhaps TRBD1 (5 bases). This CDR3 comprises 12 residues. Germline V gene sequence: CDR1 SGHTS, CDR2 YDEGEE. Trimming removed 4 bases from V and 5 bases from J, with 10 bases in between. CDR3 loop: CASSLMGHEQYF. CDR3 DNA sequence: TGTGCCAGCAGCCTCATGGGGCACGAGCAGTACTTC.

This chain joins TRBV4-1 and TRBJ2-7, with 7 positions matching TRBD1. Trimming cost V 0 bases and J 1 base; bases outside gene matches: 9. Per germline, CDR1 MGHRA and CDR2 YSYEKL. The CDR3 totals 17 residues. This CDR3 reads CASSQDKQGTVSYEQYF. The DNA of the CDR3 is TGCGCCAGCAGCCAAGACAAACAGGGGACGGTTTCCTACGAGCAGTACTTC.